The 8 T cell receptor delta chains listed next were all sequenced from one sample in a study of γδ T cells in repeated Plasmodium falciparum infection. Vgamma9/Vdelta2+ and Vdelta2-negative gammadelta T cells were flow-sorted from PBMC for bulk sequencing. TCRdb reprocessed the multiplex PCR reads using CATT. Of tens of thousands of delta-chain clones in the sample, roughly 1.4% are singletons; the top ten hold around 8.3%. Sample: gamma-delta T cells from blood. The receptors shown here come from a pool of human donors (malaria-infected and uninfected, not separated).

This clone was seen more than once but under ten times. TCRdb's listed protein matches a much larger clone and diverges from this DNA's translation at residue 3, likely through a read error; the protein shown comes from the DNA. The gene calls are TRDV1 and TRDJ1, with 13 positions matching TRDD3. The J gene, missing from TCRdb, was assigned here through DNA to germline matching. The CDR3 has 21 amino acids. Germline CDR1 and CDR2: TSWWSYY and QGS. The CDR3 reads CAPGAPSYVSLLGDTADKLIF. The CDR3 nucleotides are TGTGCTCCTGGGGCCCCTTCCTACGTATCCCTACTGGGGGATACGGCCGATAAACTCATCTTT.

Points on this clone: Since a much larger clone is just one base distant, this may be a read error. Additional DNA sequences in this sample encode the identical CDR3. This chain joins TRDV1 and TRDJ1; a possible D gene is TRDD3 (7 bases). The germline gives CDR1 TSWWSYY, CDR2 QGS. The CDR3 totals 22 residues. Between the trimmed V and J ends, which lost 3 bases and 4 bases, there was a span of 36 bases. In DNA form, the CDR3 reads TGTGCTCTTGGGGAGTTCGGATCCTCCTTCCGCCTAATACCCTGGGGGGACGATAAACTCATCTTT. This gives the protein CALGEFGSSFRLIPWGDDKLIF.

In the case of this clone: It differs at one base from a far larger clone, so likely a read error. The chain carries TRDV1 and TRDJ1, with D unresolved. As TCRdb names no J gene, one was assigned here on the basis of a DNA match to germline. The ends were cut back, 8 bases at V and 0 bases at J, with 10 bases in the middle. The germline V gene encodes CDR1 TSWWSYY and CDR2 QGS. This CDR3 is built from 13 residues. In DNA form, the CDR3 reads TGTGCTCTTAGGTTCCCATACACCGATAAACTCATCTTT. It encodes CALRFPYTDKLIF.

This clone was seen many times. The likely explanation is a read error, given a far larger clone one base away. The chain couples TRDV1 to TRDJ1, with 7 nucleotides matching TRDD3. V lost 2 bases and J lost 1; bases outside the gene matches: 28. CDR1 TSWWSYY and CDR2 QGS come from the germline V gene. This CDR3 has 23 residues. CDR3 nucleotide sequence: TGTGCTCTTGGGGAATATCTTTCCCCGATTAGGGAACTCACTCTGGGGGTCACCGATAAACTCATCTTT. Its translation is CALGEYLSPIRELTLGVTDKLIF.

This clone was recorded a few times. The translation of this DNA and the TCRdb protein of a much larger clone differ at residue 5, probably owing to a read error; the protein shown here is translated from the DNA. In DNA, the CDR3 is TGTGCTCTTGGGGAACCCTCCAACCTTCCTAGATACTGGGGGCCCCGGACCGATAAACTCATCTTT. Its translation: CALGEPSNLPRYWGPRTDKLIF. The rearrangement uses TRDV1 and TRDJ1; D is tentatively TRDD2 or TRDD3 (8 bases each). The J gene comes from matching the DNA to germline here; TCRdb lacks it. Trimming took off 1 base at V and 2 bases at J, with 32 bases between the two ends. Germline-derived CDR1 and CDR2 are TSWWSYY and QGS. The CDR3 is made up of 22 amino acids.

There are a few counts of this clone. This is likely an artifact of a read error, given a far larger clone one base away. The same CDR3 can be traced to other DNA sequences in this sample. The CDR3 loop is CALGPWRGYPPDKLIF. CDR3 coding DNA: TGTGCCCTTGGGCCGTGGAGAGGATACCCGCCCGATAAACTCATCTTT. The chain has TRDV1 and TRDJ1, with TRDD3 as a possible D gene (6 bases). Assignment of the J gene here rests on matching the DNA to germline, because TCRdb gives none. CDR1 and CDR2 from the germline V gene are TSWWSYY and QGS. CDR3 length: 16 amino acids.

This clone was found many times. The sample contains more than one DNA sequence encoding this CDR3. J is TRDJ1 and V is TRDV1; D possibly corresponds to TRDD2 (7 bases). Per germline, CDR1 TSWWSYY and CDR2 QGS. Trimming cost V 4 bases and J 0 bases, with 51 bases left between them. CDR3 length: 28 amino acids. CDR3 amino acids: CALGANNRVQFPTREYGDWVKYTDKLIF. CDR3 sequence (DNA): TGTGCTCTTGGGGCTAATAACAGGGTCCAGTTTCCTACGAGGGAATACGGGGATTGGGTTAAGTACACCGATAAACTCATCTTT.

In this sample, this clone turned up a few times. The TCRdb protein, from a much larger clone, departs from this DNA's translation at residue 5, likely by read error; the protein shown derives from the DNA. V usage is TRDV2 and J usage is TRDJ3; D is unclear. The J gene, absent from TCRdb, was called here by matching the DNA to germline. The ends were cut back, 3 bases at V and 2 bases at J, with 7 bases in the middle. The germline V gene has CDR1 GEAIGNYY and CDR2 EKD. This CDR3 is built from 15 residues. In nucleotides, the CDR3 is TGTGCCTGTGACGCGTCTACCTGGGACACCCGACAGATGTTTTTC. Residues: CACDASTWDTRQMFF.